The sequence of this T cell receptor beta chain was determined in a study of T cells in localized non-small cell lung cancer. Findings of the study overall: Median detection of top 100 tumor clones in adjacent lung was approximately 50 clones. Uninvolved adjacent lung showed peak T cell clonality, exceeding tumor.

The germline V gene encodes CDR1 SGHNT and CDR2 YENEEA. Trimming removed 3 bases at V and 7 bases at J, with 16 bases between. This CDR3 spans 15 amino acids. Only in-frame clones appear in the TCRdb table, and some are missing; sequencing was by immunoSEQ multiplex PCR. The sample holds about 6,800 clones, approximately 45% seen once. This clone turned up a few times. Its matching antigen is unknown. This TCR was recovered from a man between 40 and 70 years old with stage I lung adenocarcinoma. This sample comprised lymph node tissue, obtained before any cancer treatment. The chain has TRBV11-3 and TRBJ1-3, with D tentatively TRBD1 (6 bases). CDR3 sequence (DNA): TGTGCCAGCAGCTTGAGAGGGGGAGGCTTTAACACCATATATTTT. This gives the protein CASSLRGGGFNTIYF. The full variable domain, its missing parts supplied by reference TRBV11-3 and TRBJ1-3, is EAGVVQSPRYKIIEKKQPVAFWCNPISGHNTLYWYLQNLGQGPELLIRYENEEAVDDSQLPKDRFSAERLKGVDSTLKIQPAELGDSAVYLCASSLRGGGFNTIYFGEGSWLTVV.